This T cell receptor (beta chain) comes out of a study of beta chain features in type 1 diabetes. General study points: Since sequencing was performed on cDNA, cells with high TCR expression could be over-represented.

Reverse transcribing all isolated RNA meant expressed TCRB transcripts were sequenced. TCRdb's copy holds only in-frame clones and misses some; the assay was immunoSEQ multiplex PCR. The data show more than 300,000 clones, with 8% seen just once and under 0.5% held by the top ten. This clone appeared many times. What it binds is not known. The CDR3 is 14 amino acids. Germline CDR1 and CDR2: SGDLS and YYNGEE. Trimming removed 0 bases from V and 9 bases from J, with 13 bases in between. The chain links TRBV9 to TRBJ2-1, with D unclear. The sequence derives from a woman between 18 and 30 years old in good health. Sequencing was done on a sample of central memory CD4+ T cells from blood. The CDR3 coding sequence is TGTGCCAGCAGCGTAGCTATTGGGTATACTGAGCAGTTCTTC. Protein: CASSVAIGYTEQFF.